This TCR beta chain was identified in a study of T cell repertoires in cytomegalovirus infection. Across the whole study: Indications of both CMV infection and matching HLA type were provided by public TCR beta signatures.

Regarding the study as a whole: The ex vivo response was dominated by HLA-C-restricted CMV-specific TCR beta clonotypes.

A note on this clonotype: Its antigen is currently unknown.

TCRdb re-derived calls from the reads in MiXCR, one entry per CDR3 protein. The table includes around 300,000 distinct CDR3 sequences, 22% detected once. The V end was cut by 5 bases, the J end by 3 bases, with 10 bases between. The CDR3 loop spans 14 amino acids. The specimen was cultured PBMCs, collected from culture after CMV antigen stimulation. The sequence derives from a human donor in good health (CMV status not recorded). Some clones in this sample may be carry-over from other donors' samples. This chain connects TRBV23-1 to TRBJ1-4; unclear D gene. TRBV23-1 has ORF status, its function being uncertain. CDR3 residues: CASSSNQANEKLFF. The CDR3 nucleotides are TGCGCCAGCAGTTCTAACCAAGCTAATGAAAAACTGTTTTTT.